One and the same sample provided the 29 T cell receptor beta chains below, sequenced in a study of T cells in placental villitis. Sequencing used immunoSEQ v4. Sequencing used immunoSEQ multiplex PCR; TCRdb keeps in-frame clones, though not all of them. This table has approximately 3,000 clones, about 70% appearing once. Sequencing was done on a sample of placental tissue containing maternal and fetal cells. The origin of the receptors is a human patient with infectious villitis; the placental T cells may come from both mother and fetus.

The gene calls are TRBV11-3 and TRBJ2-7, with D maybe TRBD1 (6 bases). CDR3 length: 15 residues. Germline values: CDR1 SGHNT, CDR2 YENEEA. Trimming removed 3 bases from V and 1 base from J, with 13 bases in between. CDR3 region: CASSLGHGTSYEQYF. CDR3 DNA sequence: TGTGCCAGCAGCTTGGGCCATGGGACATCCTACGAGCAGTACTTC.

The chain couples TRBV6-6 to TRBJ2-7; the D call may be TRBD1 or TRBD2 (5 bases each). CDR3 length: 14 amino acids. V lost 2 bases and J 1 base, leaving 9 bases between the germline ends. CDR1 MNHNY and CDR2 SVGAGI come from the germline V gene (reference sequence). The CDR3 is CASSYGTNSYEQYV. The CDR3 region has the DNA TGTGCCAGCAGTTACGGGACGAATTCCTACGAGCAGTACGTC.

This chain connects TRBV5-6 to TRBJ2-3; D remains ambiguous. V was pared by 3 bases and J by 3 bases, with 5 bases between. The CDR3 is 12 amino acids. CDR1 is SGHDT and CDR2 is YYEEEE in the germline V gene. The CDR3 loop reads CASSYLTDTQYF. The CDR3 bases are TGTGCCAGCAGCTATTTAACAGATACGCAGTATTTT.

The rearrangement joins TRBV6-5 to TRBJ1-6, with 9 bases matching TRBD1. The V gene's germline CDR1 is MNHEY and CDR2 SVGAGI. The CDR3 has 14 amino acids. V was clipped by 5 bases and J by 7 bases; unmatched bases: 3. CDR3 protein: CASSKDRGNSPLHF. The CDR3 DNA reads as TGTGCCAGCAGTAAGGACAGGGGCAATTCACCCCTCCACTTT.

This chain links TRBV29-1 with TRBJ2-1; the match to TRBD2 covers 8 bases. Germline CDR1 and CDR2: SQVTM and ANQGSEA. The CDR3 runs to 14 residues. Trimming at V came to 1 base and at J to 2 bases, leaving 1 base not matched to a gene. This CDR3 is CSVEAGGPYNEQFF. The CDR3 DNA reads as TGCAGCGTTGAAGCGGGAGGGCCCTACAATGAGCAGTTCTTC.

This clone was detected a few times. The chain recombines TRBV14 with TRBJ2-7, with TRBD2 as a possible D gene (5 bases). This CDR3 comprises 14 residues. V lost 2 bases to trimming and J lost 7 bases, with 15 bases between them. Germline V gene data show CDR1 as SGHDN and CDR2 as FVKESK. CDR3 amino acids: CASSQQNIPGEQYF. CDR3 in DNA: TGTGCCAGCAGCCAACAGAATATCCCGGGGGAGCAGTACTTC.

This clone appeared a few times. The chain links TRBV15 to TRBJ1-5, with D maybe TRBD1 (5 bases). V lost 5 bases to trimming and J lost 4 bases, with 9 bases between them. In germline, CDR1 is LNHNV, CDR2 YYDKDF (reference sequence). This CDR3 has 13 residues. In DNA, the CDR3 is TGTGCCACCAGCGGACAAGGAAATCAGCCCCAGCATTTT. Protein sequence: CATSGQGNQPQHF.

J is TRBJ1-3 and V is TRBV4-1, with D perhaps TRBD1 (6 bases). CDR3 length: 15 amino acids. Trimming removed 0 bases at V and 7 bases at J, with 13 bases between. The germline gives CDR1 MGHRA, CDR2 YSYEKL. The CDR3 nucleotides are TGCGCCAGCAGCCAAGAAGGGGGAATAAAGAACACCATATATTTT. Translating gives CASSQEGGIKNTIYF.

The chain employs TRBV4-1 and TRBJ1-5; 7 bases align to TRBD1. V shed 5 bases and J 4 bases; nucleotides not matched to a gene: 8. The CDR3 spans 15 residues. The germline gives CDR1 MGHRA, CDR2 YSYEKL. Here the CDR3 DNA reads TGCGCCAGCAGCGGGGAGGCAGGGGGGAATCAGCCCCAGCATTTT. It specifies CASSGEAGGNQPQHF.

The CDR3 reads CASSTGTERGYGYTF. The CDR3 DNA follows: TGTGCCAGCAGTACCGGGACAGAGAGGGGCTATGGCTACACCTTC. V usage is TRBV27 and J usage is TRBJ1-2; TRBD1 agrees at 7 bases. CDR1 and CDR2 (germline): MNHEY, SMNVEV (reference sequence). V lost 5 bases and J lost 4; bases outside the gene matches: 10. This CDR3 contains 15 residues.

The chain combines TRBV5-5 with TRBJ1-1; D is uncertain. The CDR3 consists of 14 residues. Between the trimmed V and J ends, which lost 3 bases and 4 bases, there was a span of 13 bases. Germline-derived CDR1 and CDR2 are SGHKS and YYEKEE (reference sequence). In DNA form, the CDR3 reads TGTGCCAGCAGCTGGGGTCCTTCCCCCACTGAAGCTTTCTTT. It codes for CASSWGPSPTEAFF.

This clone showed up just a few times. The CDR3 is CASSPNDRNTEAFF. The CDR3, as DNA: TGTGCCAGCAGCCCTAACGACAGGAACACTGAAGCTTTCTTT. V gene TRBV7-8 combines with J gene TRBJ1-1; tentative D call: TRBD1 (5 bases). The CDR3 extends over 14 amino acids. V lost 5 bases and J 1 base, leaving 11 bases between the germline ends. Germline CDR1 reads SGHVS; CDR2 reads FQNEAQ.

The rearrangement joins TRBV6-4 to TRBJ2-3; 10 bases align to TRBD1. Germline values: CDR1 MRHNA, CDR2 SNTAGT. The length of the CDR3 is 14 residues. V was pared by 2 bases and J by 4 bases, with 0 bases of the junction left unmatched. CDR3 sequence: CASSDGQGADTQYF. CDR3 DNA sequence: TGTGCCAGCAGTGACGGACAGGGGGCAGATACGCAGTATTTT.

In this sample, this clone turned up once. This rearrangement joins TRBV5-1 to TRBJ2-7; D call uncertain. The CDR3 totals 13 residues. Trimming removed 4 bases from V and 0 bases from J, with 8 bases in between. The germline V gene has CDR1 SGHRS and CDR2 YFSETQ. CDR3 nucleotides: TGCGCCAGCAGCCGCGGTACCTCCTACGAGCAGTACTTC. Translated, it gives CASSRGTSYEQYF. Based on the CDR3 plus reference TRBV5-1 and TRBJ2-7, the full variable domain is KAGVTQTPRYLIKTRGQQVTLSCSPISGHRSVSWYQQTPGQGLQFLFEYFSETQRNKGNFPGRFSGRQFSNSRSEMNVSTLELGDSALYLCASSRGTSYEQYFGPGTRLTVT.

The chain combines TRBV6-2 or TRBV6-3 with TRBJ2-2; D is undetermined. V was trimmed by 4 bases and J by 4 bases, leaving 4 bases between them. The CDR3 covers 12 residues. CDR1 and CDR2 (germline): MNHEY, SVGEGT. The CDR3 region is CASSFFTGELFF. The CDR3 region has the DNA TGTGCCAGCAGTTTTTTCACCGGGGAGCTGTTTTTT.

J is TRBJ2-5 and V is TRBV25-1, with D possibly TRBD1 on 6 matching bases. This CDR3 contains 13 residues. The V end lost 4 bases, the J end lost 1 base, and 7 bases lay between the germline ends. CDR1 MGHDK and CDR2 SYGVNS come from the germline V gene. The CDR3 region is CASSAGAQETQYF. The CDR3 coding sequence is TGTGCCAGCAGTGCAGGGGCCCAAGAGACCCAGTACTTC.

The chain employs TRBV6-6 and TRBJ1-5; the D gene is possibly TRBD1 (5 bases). V dropped 6 bases and J dropped 5 bases, with 17 bases sitting between them. CDR1 MNHNY and CDR2 SVGAGI come from the germline V gene (reference sequence). The length of the CDR3 is 15 residues. CDR3 coding DNA: TGTGCCAGCAGCTTAGGATACCAGGGACATCAGCCCCAGCATTTT. As protein: CASSLGYQGHQPQHF.

The CDR3: CSVETTLGSYNEQFF. In DNA form, the CDR3 reads TGCAGCGTTGAAACAACCCTAGGCTCCTACAATGAGCAGTTCTTC. The gene calls are TRBV29-1 and TRBJ2-1; D gene uncertain. Germline CDR1 SQVTM, CDR2 ANQGSEA. With 2 bases removed from V and 0 bases from J, the gap between germline ends came to 11 bases. The CDR3 has 15 amino acids.

This clone was recorded a few times. The V gene is TRBV11-3, the J gene TRBJ1-1; no firm D call. Trimming shortened V by 5 bases and J by 3 bases, and 10 bases separated the two germline ends. From germline, CDR1 is SGHNT and CDR2 YENEEA. The CDR3 covers 13 residues. The CDR3 loop is CASSRTDYTEAFF. In nucleotides, the CDR3 is TGTGCCAGCAGCCGGACGGACTACACTGAAGCTTTCTTT.

The J gene is TRBJ2-1, the V gene TRBV13; D ambiguous. The CDR3 consists of 13 residues. CDR1 and CDR2 from the germline V gene are PRHDT and FYEKMQ (reference sequence). V gave up 8 bases and J gave up 6 bases, with 14 bases separating them. The CDR3 loop is CASLTGPINEQFF. In DNA form, the CDR3 reads TGTGCCAGCCTTACTGGTCCAATCAATGAGCAGTTCTTC.

The rearrangement joins TRBV10-2 to TRBJ1-1, with TRBD1 as a possible D gene (6 bases). This CDR3 has 16 amino acids. The V and J ends lost 2 bases and 3 bases respectively, with 16 bases between them. Germline V gives CDR1 WSHSY, CDR2 SAAADI. CDR3 DNA: TGCGCCAGCAGTGAGACAGGACAGCCAGTTTACACTGAAGCTTTCTTT. Translation gives CASSETGQPVYTEAFF.

As for this clone: Relative to the germline gene, one junction end is altered; a read error may explain this. The same CDR3 arises from other DNA sequences in this sample as well. V and J are TRBV6-1 and TRBJ2-7, with D tentatively TRBD1 (6 bases). This CDR3 has 13 amino acids. Germline lookup yields CDR1 MNHNS and CDR2 SASEGT. The CDR3 reads CASSEGQAYEQYF. CDR3 coding DNA: TGTGCCAGCAGTGAAGGACAGGCCTATGAGCAGTACTTC.

This sequence joins TRBV19 and TRBJ2-1; 16 positions agree with TRBD2. The V gene end was trimmed by 5 bases and the J gene end by 10 bases; junction bases not matched to a gene: 5. Germline V lookup: CDR1 LNHDA, CDR2 SQIVND (reference sequence). The CDR3 length is 15 residues. CDR3 nucleotide sequence: TGTGCCAGTAGTCCCGGGACTAGCGGGAGGGACGAGCAGTTCTTC. Protein: CASSPGTSGRDEQFF.

In its sample, this clone ranks as large (0.1 to 1%). The V and J genes are TRBV9 and TRBJ1-2, with a weak D call TRBD1 (5 bases). This CDR3 has 15 residues. V lost 4 bases to trimming and J lost 2 bases, with 15 bases between them. Germline V lookup: CDR1 SGDLS, CDR2 YYNGEE. The CDR3 DNA reads TGTGCCAGCAGCCCCAGCTGGGGGGTAAACTATGGCTACACCTTC. Translation gives CASSPSWGVNYGYTF. Supplemented by reference TRBV9 and TRBJ1-2, the full variable domain reads DSGVTQTPKHLITATGQRVTLRCSPRSGDLSVYWYQQSLDQGLQFLIQYYNGEERAKGNILERFSAQQFPDLHSELNLSSLELGDSALYFCASSPSWGVNYGYTFGSGTRLTVV.

The chain carries TRBV5-4 and TRBJ1-1; D may be TRBD1 (5 bases). Per germline, CDR1 SGHNT and CDR2 YYREEE (reference sequence). The CDR3 extends over 13 amino acids. The V end was cut by 2 bases, the J end by 9 bases, with 14 bases between. Here the CDR3 reads CASSFGGDAKAFF. The CDR3 nucleotides read TGTGCCAGCAGCTTTGGGGGGGACGCAAAAGCTTTCTTT.

Worth noting for this clone: The junction does not match germline at one end; this may be a read error. This sequence joins TRBV7-7 and TRBJ2-5; D gene ambiguous. Germline V gene data show CDR1 as SSHAT and CDR2 as FNYEAQ (reference sequence). This CDR3 is 14 amino acids long. Written as DNA, the CDR3 is TGTGCTAGCAGCTTAGCAGGTCCCCTTAATACCCAGTACTTC. As protein: CASSLAGPLNTQYF.

CDR3 in amino acids: CATSDGDRELFF. In nucleotides, the CDR3 is TGTGCCACCAGTGATGGGGACCGGGAGCTGTTTTTT. The chain combines TRBV24-1 with TRBJ2-2; possibly TRBD1 or TRBD2 for D (5 bases each). CDR1 and CDR2 (germline): KGHDR, SFDVKD. The CDR3 is 12 amino acids. Trimming removed 3 bases at V and 9 bases at J, with 7 bases between.

This chain joins TRBV7-2 and TRBJ2-3; D may be TRBD1 or TRBD2 (5 bases each). V lost 5 bases, J lost 1 base, and 16 bases lay in between. Germline CDR1 SGHTA, CDR2 FQGNSA. This CDR3 region has 16 residues. Here the CDR3 DNA reads TGTGCCAGCAGCCCCCGGACTGGGACCCGCACAGATACGCAGTATTTT. Encoded protein: CASSPRTGTRTDTQYF. The full variable domain, in which reference TRBV7-2 and TRBJ2-3 provide the parts outside the CDR3, is GAGVSQSPSNKVTEKGKDVELRCDPISGHTALYWYRQSLGQGLEFLIYFQGNSAPDKSGLPSDRFSAERTGGSVSTLTIQRTQQEDSAVYLCASSPRTGTRTDTQYFGPGTRLTVL.

This clone showed up just a few times. This sample also contains other DNA sequences that code for the same CDR3. This chain links TRBV12-5 with TRBJ2-1; a possible D gene is TRBD1 (6 bases). The V end lost 2 bases, the J end lost 4 bases, and 15 bases lay between the germline ends. This CDR3 region has 16 residues. In germline, CDR1 is LGHNT, CDR2 FRNRAP. The CDR3, as DNA: TGTGCTAGTGGTTTGTTCCCCGTGGACAGTTACAATGAGCAGTTCTTC. Protein: CASGLFPVDSYNEQFF.